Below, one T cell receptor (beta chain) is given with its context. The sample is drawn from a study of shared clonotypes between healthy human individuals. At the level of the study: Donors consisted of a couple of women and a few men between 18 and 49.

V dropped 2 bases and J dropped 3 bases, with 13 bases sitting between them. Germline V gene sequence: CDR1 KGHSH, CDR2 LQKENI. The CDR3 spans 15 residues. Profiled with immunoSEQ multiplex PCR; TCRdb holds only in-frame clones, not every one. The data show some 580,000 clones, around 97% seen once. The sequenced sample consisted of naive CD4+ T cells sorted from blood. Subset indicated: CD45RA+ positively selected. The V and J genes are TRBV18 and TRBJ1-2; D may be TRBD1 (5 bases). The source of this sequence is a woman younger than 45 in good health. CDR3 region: CASSPSWGEDYGYTF. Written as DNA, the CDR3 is TGTGCCAGCTCACCATCGTGGGGCGAAGACTATGGCTACACCTTC.